These T cell receptor beta chains were read from a single sample in a study of cytomegalovirus exposure and HLA in healthy donors. Profiling relied on immunoSEQ multiplex PCR, and the TCRdb table lists in-frame clones only, not all of them. This sample has approximately 190,000 clones; roughly four fifths occur once, and the top ten carry about 1.8%. The sequenced sample consisted of PBMCs. Receptor source: a woman aged 18-30 years in good health and CMV-seronegative. Each CDR3 is given without its conserved first and last residue.

TRBJ1-1	TRBV6-5	ASSYRRGTEAF
TRBJ2-1	TRBV7-2	ASELAGGPNEQF
TRBJ2-3	TRBV13	ASSLRGSYTQY
TRBJ2-3	TRBV10-3	AISGIGLAGGPSDTQY
TRBJ2-1	TRBV6-5	ASSMTSNEQF
TRBJ1-5	TRBV7-9	ASSPTGFQPQH
TRBJ2-1	TRBV6-1	ASSETSAYNEQF
TRBJ2-7	TRBV5-6	ASSPTSGRNGSSYEQY
TRBJ2-5	TRBV19	ASRRGFSDETQY
TRBJ1-2	TRBV19	ASRNDAVYGYT
TRBJ1-1	TRBV4-3	ASRQGGASTEAF
TRBJ2-1	TRBV19	ATGASGILRNEQF
TRBJ1-1	TRBV5-1	ASSFQGARTEAF
TRBJ2-1	TRBV19	ASSIVRTSGSHNEQF
TRBJ2-7	TRBV27	ASSSGAGYEQY
TRBJ2-7	TRBV6-5	ASSYEGAGYEQY
TRBJ2-5	TRBV19	ASSLGLAQETQY
TRBJ1-2	TRBV6-1	ASSEALGQVYGYT
TRBJ2-5	TRBV7-9	ASKEDGNQETQY
TRBJ1-2	TRBV6-5	ASSRDRGGYGYT
TRBJ2-3	TRBV19	ASSVPSSTDTQY
TRBJ1-1	TRBV12-5	ASGPPGGLNTEAF
TRBJ2-5	TRBV19	ASSIRQGLGLETQY
TRBJ1-3	TRBV7-9	ASSLPDRTGGNTIY
TRBJ2-7	TRBV18	ASSRDSPYSYEQY
TRBJ2-5	TRBV19	ASSTPRRGETQY
TRBJ2-2	TRBV19	ASSSLAGRGELF
TRBJ2-1	TRBV4-1	ASSQDPGLAGSHHEQF
TRBJ2-3	TRBV30	ARSTSGSIADTQY
TRBJ2-1	TRBV27	ASSYSGLRF
TRBJ1-3	TRBV7-2	ASSRQPPGQGSGNTIY
TRBJ2-1	TRBV7-9	ASSPPLEGSVDGQF
TRBJ2-3	TRBV5-1	ASSPPGTDTQY
TRBJ2-3	TRBV9	ASSVSGSGRAQDTQY
TRBJ1-5	TRBV5-5	ASSLGAASQPQH
TRBJ1-5	TRBV6-1	ASSGYRTPYSNQPQH
TRBJ2-1	TRBV28	ASIPAQGLARNEQF
TRBJ1-1	TRBV18	ASSPGVNTEAF
TRBJ2-3	TRBV10-3	AISGTSGTPTDTQY
TRBJ1-2	TRBV4-2	ASSQEPEFGGYT